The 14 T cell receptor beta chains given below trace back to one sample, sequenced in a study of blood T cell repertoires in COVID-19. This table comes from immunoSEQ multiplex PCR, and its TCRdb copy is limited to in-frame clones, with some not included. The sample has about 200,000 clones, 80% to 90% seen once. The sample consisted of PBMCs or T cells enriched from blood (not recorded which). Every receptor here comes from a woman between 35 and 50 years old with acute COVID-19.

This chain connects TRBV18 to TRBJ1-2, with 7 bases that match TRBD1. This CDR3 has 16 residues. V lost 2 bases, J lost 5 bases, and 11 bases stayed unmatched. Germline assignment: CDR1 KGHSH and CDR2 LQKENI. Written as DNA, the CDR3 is TGTGCCAGCTCACCAAGCAGGGGACAGCTGCCTTATGGCTACACCTTC. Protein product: CASSPSRGQLPYGYTF.

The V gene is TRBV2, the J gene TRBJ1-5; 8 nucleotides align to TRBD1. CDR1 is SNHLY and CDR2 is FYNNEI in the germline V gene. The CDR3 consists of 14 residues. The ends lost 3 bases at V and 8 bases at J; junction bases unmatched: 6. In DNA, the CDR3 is TGTGCCAGCAGTGAGACAGGGGCCCCGGAGCCCCAGCATTTT. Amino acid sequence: CASSETGAPEPQHF. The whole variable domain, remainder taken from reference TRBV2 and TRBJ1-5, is EPEVTQTPSHQVTQMGQEVILRCVPISNHLYFYWYRQILGQKVEFLVSFYNNEISEKSEIFDDQFSVERPDGSNFTLKIRSTKLEDSAMYFCASSETGAPEPQHFGDGTRLSIL.

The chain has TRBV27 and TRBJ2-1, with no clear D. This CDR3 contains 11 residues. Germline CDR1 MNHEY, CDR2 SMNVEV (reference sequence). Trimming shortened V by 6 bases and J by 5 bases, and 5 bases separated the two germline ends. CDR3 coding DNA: TGTGCCAGCAGCCGTAACAATGAGCAGTTCTTC. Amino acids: CASSRNNEQFF.

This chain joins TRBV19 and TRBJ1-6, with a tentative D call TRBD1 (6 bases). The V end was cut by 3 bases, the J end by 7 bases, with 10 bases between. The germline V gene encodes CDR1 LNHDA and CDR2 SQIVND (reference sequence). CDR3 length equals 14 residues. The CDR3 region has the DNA TGTGCCAGTAGTATCCAGGGGAAGAATTCACCCCTCCACTTT. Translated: CASSIQGKNSPLHF.

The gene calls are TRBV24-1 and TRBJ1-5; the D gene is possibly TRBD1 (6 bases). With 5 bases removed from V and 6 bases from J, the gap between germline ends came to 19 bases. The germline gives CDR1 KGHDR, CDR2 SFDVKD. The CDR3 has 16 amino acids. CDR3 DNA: TGTGCCACCAGTGCGCCCGGGGAGGGGGTCGCTCAGCCCCAGCATTTT. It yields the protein CATSAPGEGVAQPQHF.

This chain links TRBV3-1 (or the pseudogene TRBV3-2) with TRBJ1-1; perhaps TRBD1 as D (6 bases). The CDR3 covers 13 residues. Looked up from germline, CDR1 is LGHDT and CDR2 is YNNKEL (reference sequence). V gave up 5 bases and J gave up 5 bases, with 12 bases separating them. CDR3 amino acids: CASSAQGWTEAFF. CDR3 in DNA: TGTGCCAGCAGCGCACAGGGTTGGACTGAAGCTTTCTTT.

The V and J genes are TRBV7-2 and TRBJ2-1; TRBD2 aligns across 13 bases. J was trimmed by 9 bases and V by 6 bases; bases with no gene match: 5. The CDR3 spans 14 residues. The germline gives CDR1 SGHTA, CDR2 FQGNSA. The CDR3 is CASRSGTSGTEQFF. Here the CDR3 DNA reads TGTGCCAGCAGATCAGGGACTAGCGGGACTGAGCAGTTCTTC.

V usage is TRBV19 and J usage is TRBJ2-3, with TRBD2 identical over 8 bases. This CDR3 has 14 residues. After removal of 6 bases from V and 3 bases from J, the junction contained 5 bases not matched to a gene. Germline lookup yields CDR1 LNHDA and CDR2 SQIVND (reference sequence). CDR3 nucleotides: TGTGCCAGTAGACCGACTAGCGCAACAGATACGCAGTATTTT. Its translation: CASRPTSATDTQYF.

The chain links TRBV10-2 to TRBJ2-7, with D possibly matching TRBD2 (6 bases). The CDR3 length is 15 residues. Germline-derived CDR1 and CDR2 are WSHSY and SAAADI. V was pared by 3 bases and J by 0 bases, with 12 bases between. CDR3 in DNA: TGCGCCAGCAGTGAACCCGGGAGCAGCTCCTACGAGCAGTACTTC. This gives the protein CASSEPGSSSYEQYF.

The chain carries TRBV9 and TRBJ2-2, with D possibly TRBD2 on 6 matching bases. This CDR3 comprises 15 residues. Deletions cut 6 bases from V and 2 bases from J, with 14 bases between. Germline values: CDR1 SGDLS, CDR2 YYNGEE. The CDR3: CASTGGSQNTGELFF. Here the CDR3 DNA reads TGTGCCAGCACCGGAGGGAGCCAAAACACCGGGGAGCTGTTTTTT. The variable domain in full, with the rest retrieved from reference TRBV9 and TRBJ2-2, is DSGVTQTPKHLITATGQRVTLRCSPRSGDLSVYWYQQSLDQGLQFLIQYYNGEERAKGNILERFSAQQFPDLHSELNLSSLELGDSALYFCASTGGSQNTGELFFGEGSRLTVL.

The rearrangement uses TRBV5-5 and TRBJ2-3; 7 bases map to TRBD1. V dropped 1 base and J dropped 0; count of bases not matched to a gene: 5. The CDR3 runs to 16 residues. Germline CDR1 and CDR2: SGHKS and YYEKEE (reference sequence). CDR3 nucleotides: TGTGCCAGCAGCTTGCGGACAGGAGATAGCACAGATACGCAGTATTTT. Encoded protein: CASSLRTGDSTDTQYF.

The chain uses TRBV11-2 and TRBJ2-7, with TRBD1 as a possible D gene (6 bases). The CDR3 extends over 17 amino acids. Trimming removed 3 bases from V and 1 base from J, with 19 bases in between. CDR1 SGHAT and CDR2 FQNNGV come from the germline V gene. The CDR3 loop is CASSFRSTGPISYEQYF. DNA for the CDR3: TGTGCCAGCAGCTTCCGCAGCACAGGGCCGATTTCCTACGAGCAGTACTTC. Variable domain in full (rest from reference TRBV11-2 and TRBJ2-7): EAGVAQSPRYKIIEKRQSVAFWCNPISGHATLYWYQQILGQGPKLLIQFQNNGVVDDSQLPKDRFSAERLKGVDSTLKIQPAKLEDSAVYLCASSFRSTGPISYEQYFGPGTRLTVT.

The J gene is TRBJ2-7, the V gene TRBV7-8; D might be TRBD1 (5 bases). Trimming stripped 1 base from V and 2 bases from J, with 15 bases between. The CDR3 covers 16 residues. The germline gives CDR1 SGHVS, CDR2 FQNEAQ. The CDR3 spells CASSLGSTGWTYEQYF. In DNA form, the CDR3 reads TGTGCCAGCAGCTTAGGTTCAACAGGATGGACCTACGAGCAGTACTTC.

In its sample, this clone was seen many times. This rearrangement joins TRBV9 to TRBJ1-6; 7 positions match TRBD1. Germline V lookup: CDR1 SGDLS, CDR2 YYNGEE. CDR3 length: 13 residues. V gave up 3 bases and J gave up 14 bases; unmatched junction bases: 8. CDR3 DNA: TGTGCCAGCAGCGCGAACCAGGGGGAAACCCTCCACTTT. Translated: CASSANQGETLHF.